Following are 3 T cell receptor beta chains from one sample sequenced in a study of OX40 agonist ivuxolimab in advanced cancers. The data were produced by immunoSEQ multiplex PCR, yet TCRdb's version contains in-frame clones alone and is incomplete. The data show under 80,000 clones, with 70% to 90% seen just once and approximately 1.1% held by the top ten. Sequenced here: CD4+ or CD8+ T cells sorted from blood, sampled in a trial of the OX40 agonist ivuxolimab. Receptors originate from an adult with an advanced solid tumor such as melanoma, head and neck, liver or kidney cancer.

J is TRBJ2-2 and V is TRBV6-5; unclear D gene. Germline CDR1 reads MNHEY; CDR2 reads SVGAGI. V lost 2 bases, J lost 4 bases, and 8 bases lay in between. The CDR3 has 14 residues. The CDR3 sequence is CASSYTQITGELFF. CDR3 nucleotide sequence: TGTGCCAGCAGTTACACACAGATCACCGGGGAGCTGTTTTTT.

V is TRBV9 and J is TRBJ1-3; possible D gene TRBD1, 5 bases. The V gene's germline CDR1 is SGDLS and CDR2 YYNGEE. CDR3 length: 13 residues. V lost 3 bases and J 4 bases, leaving 8 bases between the germline ends. CDR3 loop: CASSGGLGNTIYF. The CDR3 nucleotides are TGTGCCAGCAGCGGGGGACTGGGAAACACCATATATTTT.

CDR3 coding DNA: TGTGCCAGTAACCGGGACAGCCCCTTGAACACTGAAGCTTTCTTT. It specifies CASNRDSPLNTEAFF. The chain is built from TRBV6-5 and TRBJ1-1; 7 nucleotides line up with TRBD1. V gave up 9 bases and J gave up 0 bases; unmatched junction bases: 10. CDR1 MNHEY and CDR2 SVGAGI come from the germline V gene. CDR3 length: 15 residues.